The following is a T cell receptor beta chain sequence with its context. Its specificity is unknown. Germline V gives CDR1 SQVTM, CDR2 ANQGSEA. The CDR3 has 13 amino acids. V was trimmed by 3 bases and J by 3 bases, leaving 11 bases between them. CD4+ T cells were isolated after around 9 days of culture. Vaccinated recipients, who were negative for nucleocapsid antibodies, had no history of SARS-CoV-2 infection. This table comes from immunoSEQ multiplex PCR, and its TCRdb copy is limited to in-frame clones, with some not included. Counted here are fewer than 75,000 clones, around 77% occurring once; the ten biggest clones make up roughly 2%. This entry comes from a study of vaccination effects on CD4 cells after COVID-19. Study conclusions and caveats: The study, lacking early post-infection timepoints, had few convalescent patients.

V gene TRBV29-1 combines with J gene TRBJ1-1; D gene unclear. This TCR was recovered from a human donor who received a COVID-19 vaccine. Sequences were derived from CD4+ T cells from PBMCs cultured without peptide, sampled before COVID-19 vaccination. In nucleotides, the CDR3 is TGCAGCGTTGACCTGGGGATCGACACTGAAGCTTTCTTT. This encodes CSVDLGIDTEAFF.